The next 27 T cell receptor beta chains were all read from a single sample in a study of blood T cell repertoires in COVID-19. Here immunoSEQ multiplex PCR was the method, and the copy in TCRdb shows in-frame clones only, minus some. The sample lists 24,000 or so clones; around 86% were seen once. Sequenced sample: peripheral blood. These receptors originate from an elderly woman with active or convalescent COVID-19.

The genes are TRBV10-2 and TRBJ2-1; 9 bases are a match to TRBD2. The CDR3 has 15 residues. Per the germline V gene, CDR1 is WSHSY and CDR2 is SAAADI. V lost 1 base to trimming and J lost 7 bases; unmatched junction nucleotides: 5. CDR3 sequence (DNA): TGCGCCAGCAGTGAGTGGCTAGCGGGACGGAATGAGCAGTTCTTC. Protein sequence: CASSEWLAGRNEQFF.

The chain carries TRBV11-2 and TRBJ2-2; 10 nucleotides line up with TRBD2. Germline values: CDR1 SGHAT, CDR2 FQNNGV. CDR3 length: 15 residues. J gave up 6 bases and V 5 bases, and 6 bases lay outside the gene matches. For the CDR3, the DNA is TGTGCCAGCAGCCAGACAGGACTAGCGGCCGGGGAGCTGTTTTTT. Amino acid sequence: CASSQTGLAAGELFF.

The chain links TRBV28 to TRBJ2-5; D remains unclear. CDR3 length equals 14 residues. Per the germline V gene, CDR1 is MDHEN and CDR2 is SYDVKM. V was cut by 9 bases and J by 1 base, with 15 bases left in between. CDR3 nucleotides: TGTGCCAGAGAGACAAGACACGCCCAAGAGACCCAGTACTTC. It is translated as CARETRHAQETQYF.

The rearrangement joins TRBV5-1 to TRBJ2-7; D perhaps matches TRBD1 (5 bases). The CDR3 runs to 17 residues. The germline V gene has CDR1 SGHRS and CDR2 YFSETQ. V lost 4 bases to trimming and J lost 4 bases, with 24 bases between them. The CDR3 DNA is TGCGCCAGCAGCGCCCAGGGATCGTTGATTTCAGGGTACGAGCAGTACTTC. This codes for CASSAQGSLISGYEQYF.

CDR3 sequence (DNA): TGTGCCAGCAGTTACGGGGGACAGCCAAAATACGGGGAGCTGTTTTTT. It encodes CASSYGGQPKYGELFF. This chain links TRBV6-2 or TRBV6-3 with TRBJ2-2, with 7 positions matching TRBD1. Unmatched junction bases numbered 10, after V lost 2 bases and J lost 7 bases. This CDR3 is built from 16 residues. Germline CDR1 is MNHEY and CDR2 is SVGEGT.

The chain employs TRBV29-1 and TRBJ1-1, with 10 positions matching TRBD1. The germline V gene has CDR1 SQVTM and CDR2 ANQGSEA. Trimming at V came to 4 bases and at J to 4 bases, leaving 6 bases not matched to a gene. The CDR3 consists of 14 residues. CDR3 protein: CSVGSGTGVTEAFF. CDR3 DNA sequence: TGCAGCGTTGGATCCGGGACAGGGGTCACTGAAGCTTTCTTT.

This clone was recorded once. The chain is built from TRBV12-5 and TRBJ2-2; D gene unclear. The CDR3 covers 14 residues. The V and J ends lost 4 bases and 6 bases respectively, with 12 bases between them. The germline gives CDR1 LGHNT, CDR2 FRNRAP. CDR3 coding DNA: TGTGCTAGTGGTTCGTCAGGTGGGTCCGGGGAGCTGTTTTTT. It specifies CASGSSGGSGELFF. The whole variable domain, remainder taken from reference TRBV12-5 and TRBJ2-2, is DARVTQTPRHKVTEMGQEVTMRCQPILGHNTVFWYRQTMMQGLELLAYFRNRAPLDDSGMPKDRFSAEMPDATLATLKIQPSEPRDSAVYFCASGSSGGSGELFFGEGSRLTVL.

This clone turned up a few times. J is TRBJ1-6 and V is TRBV7-9; no firm D call. V shed 5 bases and J shed 9 bases, with 17 bases lying between them. Germline CDR1 reads SEHNR; CDR2 reads FQNEAQ (reference sequence). The CDR3 spans 15 residues. This CDR3 is CASSPNDGGSSPLHF. The CDR3 region has the DNA TGTGCCAGCAGCCCGAATGATGGAGGGAGTTCACCCCTCCACTTT.

This chain uses TRBV5-4 with TRBJ1-2, with D perhaps matching TRBD1 (6 bases). V lost 4 bases and J lost 7, with 17 bases in between. This CDR3 region has 14 residues. CDR1 is SGHNT and CDR2 is YYREEE in the germline V gene (reference sequence). The CDR3 loop reads CASSPRGTPAGYTF. In DNA, the CDR3 is TGTGCCAGCAGCCCCAGGGGTACCCCTGCTGGCTACACCTTC.

CDR3 amino acids: CASRSGTGNYGYTF. The CDR3 DNA reads as TGTGCCAGTAGATCCGGGACAGGGAACTATGGCTACACCTTC. The chain links TRBV19 to TRBJ1-2, with TRBD1 matching over 9 bases. This CDR3 spans 14 amino acids. Germline assignment: CDR1 LNHDA and CDR2 SQIVND (reference sequence). Trimming took 6 bases from V and 2 from J; bases not matched to a gene: 4.

The rearrangement links TRBV7-8 to TRBJ1-2; 9 nucleotides match TRBD1. CDR3 size: 15 residues. V lost 4 bases to trimming and J lost 2 bases; unmatched junction nucleotides: 5. Germline loops: CDR1 SGHVS, CDR2 FQNEAQ. This CDR3 is CASSSDRGGNYGYTF. DNA of the CDR3: TGTGCCAGCAGCTCTGACAGGGGGGGAAACTATGGCTACACCTTC.

This clone has just a few counts. The chain couples TRBV27 to TRBJ1-5, with 10 bases matching TRBD1. This CDR3 has 15 amino acids. Trimming at V came to 5 bases and at J to 5 bases, leaving 6 bases not matched to a gene. From germline, CDR1 is MNHEY and CDR2 SMNVEV (reference sequence). The chain's CDR3 is CASSPDRGADQPQHF. The CDR3 region has the DNA TGTGCCAGCAGTCCGGACAGGGGGGCTGATCAGCCCCAGCATTTT.

This clone occurred once. The CDR3 here is CASSKVFLGTGNYGYTF. In DNA form, the CDR3 reads TGTGCCAGCAGCAAAGTCTTCCTCGGCACAGGGAACTATGGCTACACCTTC. This chain connects TRBV21-1 to TRBJ1-2; the table's D gene call, TRBD1, was not cross checked with the DNA. TRBV21-1 is shown as a pseudogene. The CDR3 is 17 residues long.

V is TRBV29-1 and J is TRBJ2-1, with a tentative D call TRBD1 (5 bases). Germline V gene lookup returns CDR1 SQVTM and CDR2 ANQGSEA. The CDR3 has 14 residues. CDR3 bases: TGCAGGGGGCTGTGGGGTACGTCCTACAATGAGCAGTTCTTC. It is translated as CRGLWGTSYNEQFF.

This clone was seen a few times. The chain combines TRBV19 with TRBJ2-7; D remains ambiguous. Germline V CDR1 and CDR2: LNHDA, SQIVND (reference sequence). This CDR3 is 14 amino acids long. V was shortened by 3 bases and J by 2 bases, with 11 bases between the two germline ends. This CDR3 is CASSIYARPYEQYF. For the CDR3, the DNA is TGTGCCAGTAGTATCTATGCGAGGCCCTACGAGCAGTACTTC.

This clone was seen only a few times. This sequence joins TRBV23-1 and TRBJ2-7; 8 bases map to TRBD1. TRBV23-1 counts as an open reading frame of uncertain function. V gave up 6 bases and J gave up 4 bases; unmatched junction bases: 8. This CDR3 contains 14 residues. CDR3 in amino acids: CASRVGQGKYEQYF. DNA for the CDR3: TGCGCCAGCAGAGTCGGACAGGGAAAGTACGAGCAGTACTTC.

The J gene is TRBJ2-5, the V gene TRBV2; 7 bases align to TRBD2. V shed 3 bases and J 4 bases; nucleotides not matched to a gene: 11. CDR1 and CDR2 from the germline V gene are SNHLY and FYNNEI. This CDR3 contains 16 residues. The CDR3 protein is CASSDRRTSRSETQYF. The CDR3 DNA follows: TGTGCCAGCAGTGACCGTCGGACTAGTAGGTCAGAGACCCAGTACTTC.

The chain links TRBV6-4 to TRBJ2-7, with 9 bases matching TRBD1. The V segment lost 11 bases and the J segment 5 bases; nucleotides outside the gene matches: 4. The CDR3 is 11 residues long. Germline CDR1 is MRHNA and CDR2 is SNTAGT. The CDR3: CAYRGPDEQYF. The CDR3 DNA follows: TGTGCCTACAGGGGGCCCGACGAGCAGTACTTC.

V usage is TRBV5-1 and J usage is TRBJ2-7; 9 bases match TRBD2. Germline V gene data show CDR1 as SGHRS and CDR2 as YFSETQ. Trimming at V came to 4 bases and at J to 0 bases, leaving 17 bases not matched to a gene. This CDR3 has 19 amino acids. CDR3 DNA: TGCGCCAGCAGCACCGCCCCGACTAGCGGAGGGCCCATCTCCTACGAGCAGTACTTC. Translation gives CASSTAPTSGGPISYEQYF.

The chain recombines TRBV2 with TRBJ2-1; possible D gene TRBD1, 6 bases. CDR1 and CDR2 from the germline V gene are SNHLY and FYNNEI. Trimming left V 11 bases short and J 1 base short, with 6 bases between. The CDR3 loop spans 11 amino acids. The DNA for the CDR3 is TGTGCCCAGGGGTCCTACAATGAGCAGTTCTTC. This codes for CAQGSYNEQFF.

This rearrangement joins TRBV7-3 to TRBJ2-1; a weak D match, TRBD2 (6 bases). CDR3 length equals 15 residues. The germline V gene encodes CDR1 SGHTA and CDR2 FQGTGA. V gave up 2 bases and J gave up 8 bases, with 16 bases separating them. CDR3 DNA: TGTGCCAGCAGCTTAGGGCCCCAGGGACTTCATGAGCAGTTCTTC. It is translated as CASSLGPQGLHEQFF. Full variable domain (remainder filled in from reference TRBV7-3 and TRBJ2-1): GAGVSQTPSNKVTEKGKYVELRCDPISGHTALYWYRQSLGQGPEFLIYFQGTGAADDSGLPNDRFFAVRPEGSVSTLKIQRTERGDSAVYLCASSLGPQGLHEQFFGPGTRLTVL.

The CDR3 nucleotides read TGTGCCAGCAGTTACTCGATAACGGGAGTAGGTGAAAAACTGTTTTTT. It specifies CASSYSITGVGEKLFF. The chain couples TRBV6-5 to TRBJ1-4; unclear D gene. Germline CDR1 MNHEY, CDR2 SVGAGI. V was trimmed by 0 bases and J by 7 bases, leaving 15 bases between them. The CDR3 loop spans 16 amino acids.

The chain has TRBV21-1 and TRBJ2-3; no check of the table's D call, TRBD1, against the DNA was made. TRBV21-1 is shown as a pseudogene. The CDR3 is 16 residues long. The CDR3 reads CASSQEGTASTDTQYF. DNA for the CDR3: TGTGCCAGCAGTCAGGAAGGGACAGCTAGCACAGATACGCAGTATTTT.

The chain combines TRBV6-1 with TRBJ2-7; 11 nucleotides align to TRBD2. The germline V gene has CDR1 MNHNS and CDR2 SASEGT. The CDR3 sequence is 18 residues long. The V gene end was trimmed by 4 bases and the J gene end by 2 bases; junction bases not matched to a gene: 13. CDR3 sequence reads: CASSGRTSGPKRAYEQYF. CDR3 DNA: TGTGCCAGCAGTGGCCGGACTAGCGGGCCAAAACGCGCCTACGAGCAGTACTTC.

This chain connects TRBV5-6 to TRBJ2-7, with D tentatively TRBD1 (6 bases). CDR1 SGHDT and CDR2 YYEEEE come from the germline V gene. The CDR3 extends over 12 amino acids. The germline V and J ends were trimmed by 4 bases and 12 bases, with 17 bases remaining between them. CDR3 residues: CASSLTTGTRYF. The CDR3 DNA sequence: TGTGCCAGCAGCCTAACAACCGGGACAAGGTACTTC.

V gene TRBV10-1 combines with J gene TRBJ2-7; 9 bases map to TRBD1. V lost 3 bases and J lost 5; bases outside the gene matches: 8. CDR1 WNHNN and CDR2 SYGVQD come from the germline V gene (reference sequence). This CDR3 is 15 amino acids long. CDR3 in DNA: TGCGCCAGCAGTGATACCGGGACAGGGAGCCACGAGCAGTACTTC. This gives the protein CASSDTGTGSHEQYF.

The chain links TRBV7-6 to TRBJ2-7, with D possibly matching TRBD2 (6 bases). Germline V CDR1 and CDR2: SGHVS, FNYEAQ. This CDR3 is built from 16 residues. Deletions cut 5 bases from V and 3 bases from J, with 20 bases between. The CDR3 DNA sequence: TGTGCCAGCAGCGCCCAGACTGGCGGAGGGTACTACGAGCAGTACTTC. Residues: CASSAQTGGGYYEQYF. The full variable domain, its missing parts supplied by reference TRBV7-6 and TRBJ2-7, is GAGVSQSPRYKVTKRGQDVALRCDPISGHVSLYWYRQALGQGPEFLTYFNYEAQQDKSGLPNDRFSAERPEGSISTLTIQRTEQRDSAMYRCASSAQTGGGYYEQYFGPGTRLTVT.